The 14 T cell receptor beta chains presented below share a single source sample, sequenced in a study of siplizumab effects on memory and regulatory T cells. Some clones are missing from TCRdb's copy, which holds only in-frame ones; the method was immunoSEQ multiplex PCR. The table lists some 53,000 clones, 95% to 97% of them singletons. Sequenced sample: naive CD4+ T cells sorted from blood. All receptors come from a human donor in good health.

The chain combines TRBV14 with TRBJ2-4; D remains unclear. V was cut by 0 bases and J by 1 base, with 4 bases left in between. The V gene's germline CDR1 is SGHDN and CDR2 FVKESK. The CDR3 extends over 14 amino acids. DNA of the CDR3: TGTGCCAGCAGCCAAGAATATGCCAAAAACATTCAGTACTTC. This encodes CASSQEYAKNIQYF.

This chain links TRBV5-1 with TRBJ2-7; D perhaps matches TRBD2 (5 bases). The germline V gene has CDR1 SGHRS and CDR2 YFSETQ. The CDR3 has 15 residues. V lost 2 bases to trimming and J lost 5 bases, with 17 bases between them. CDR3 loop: CASSFGPSPGDEQYF. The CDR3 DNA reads TGCGCCAGCAGCTTCGGCCCCAGTCCCGGGGACGAGCAGTACTTC.

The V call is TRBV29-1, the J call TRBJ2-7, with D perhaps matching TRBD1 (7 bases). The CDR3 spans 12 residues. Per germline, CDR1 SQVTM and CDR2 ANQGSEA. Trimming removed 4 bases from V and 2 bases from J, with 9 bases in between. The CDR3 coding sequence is TGCAGCGTTGCCAGGGGGGCCTACGAGCAGTACTTC. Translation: CSVARGAYEQYF.

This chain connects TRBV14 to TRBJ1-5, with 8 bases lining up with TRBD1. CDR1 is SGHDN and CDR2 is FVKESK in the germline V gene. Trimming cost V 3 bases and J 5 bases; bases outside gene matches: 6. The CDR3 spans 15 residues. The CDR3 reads CASSHLRGLDQPQHF. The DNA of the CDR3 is TGTGCCAGCAGCCACCTCAGGGGGCTGGATCAGCCCCAGCATTTT.

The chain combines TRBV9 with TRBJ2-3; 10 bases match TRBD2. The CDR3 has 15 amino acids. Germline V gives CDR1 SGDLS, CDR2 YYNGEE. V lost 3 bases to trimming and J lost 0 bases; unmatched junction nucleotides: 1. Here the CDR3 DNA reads TGTGCCAGCAGCGGGGGACTAGCGAGCACAGATACGCAGTATTTT. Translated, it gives CASSGGLASTDTQYF. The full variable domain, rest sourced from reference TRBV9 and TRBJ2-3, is DSGVTQTPKHLITATGQRVTLRCSPRSGDLSVYWYQQSLDQGLQFLIQYYNGEERAKGNILERFSAQQFPDLHSELNLSSLELGDSALYFCASSGGLASTDTQYFGPGTRLTVL.

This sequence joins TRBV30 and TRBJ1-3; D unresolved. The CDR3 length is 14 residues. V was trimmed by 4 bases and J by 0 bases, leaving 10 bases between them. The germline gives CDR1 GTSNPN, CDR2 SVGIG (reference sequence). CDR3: CAWTARISGNTIYF. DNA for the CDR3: TGTGCCTGGACCGCCAGGATCTCTGGAAACACCATATATTTT.

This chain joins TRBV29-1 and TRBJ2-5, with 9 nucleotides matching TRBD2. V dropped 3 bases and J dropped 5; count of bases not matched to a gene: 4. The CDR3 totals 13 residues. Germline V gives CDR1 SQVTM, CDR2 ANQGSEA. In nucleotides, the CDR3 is TGCAGCGTTGACCGAGCGGGAGGCGAGACCCAGTACTTC. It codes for CSVDRAGGETQYF.

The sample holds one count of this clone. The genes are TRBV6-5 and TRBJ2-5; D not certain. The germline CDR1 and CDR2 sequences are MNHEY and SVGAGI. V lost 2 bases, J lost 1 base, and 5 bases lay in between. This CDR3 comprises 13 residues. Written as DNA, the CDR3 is TGTGCCAGCAGTTACCCGGGCCAAGAGACCCAGTACTTC. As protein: CASSYPGQETQYF.

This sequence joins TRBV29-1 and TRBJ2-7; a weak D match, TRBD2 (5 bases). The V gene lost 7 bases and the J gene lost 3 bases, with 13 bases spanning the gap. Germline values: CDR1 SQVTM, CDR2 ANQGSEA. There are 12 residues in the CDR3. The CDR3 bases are TGCAGCGCACGAGCGGAGCACTACGAGCAGTACTTC. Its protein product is CSARAEHYEQYF.

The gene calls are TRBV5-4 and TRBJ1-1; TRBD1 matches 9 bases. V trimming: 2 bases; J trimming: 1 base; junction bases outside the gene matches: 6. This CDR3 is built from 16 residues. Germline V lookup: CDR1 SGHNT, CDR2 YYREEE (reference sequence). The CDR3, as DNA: TGTGCCAGCAGCTTTGGGGACAGGGTTAGGAACACTGAAGCTTTCTTT. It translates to CASSFGDRVRNTEAFF.

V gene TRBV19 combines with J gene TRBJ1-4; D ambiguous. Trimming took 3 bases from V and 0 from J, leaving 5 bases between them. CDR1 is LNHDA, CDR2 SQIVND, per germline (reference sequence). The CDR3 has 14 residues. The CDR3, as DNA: TGTGCCAGTAGTATGGGTGCAACTAATGAAAAACTGTTTTTT. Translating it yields CASSMGATNEKLFF. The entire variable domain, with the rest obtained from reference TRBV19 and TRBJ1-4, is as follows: DGGITQSPKYLFRKEGQNVTLSCEQNLNHDAMYWYRQDPGQGLRLIYYSQIVNDFQKGDIAEGYSVSREKKESFPLTVTSAQKNPTAFYLCASSMGATNEKLFFGSGTQLSVL.

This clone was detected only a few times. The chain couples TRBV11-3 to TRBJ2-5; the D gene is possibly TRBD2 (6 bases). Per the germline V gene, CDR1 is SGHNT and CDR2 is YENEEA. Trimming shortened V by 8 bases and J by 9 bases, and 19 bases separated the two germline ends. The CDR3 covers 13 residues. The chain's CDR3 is CASRRGREGAQYF. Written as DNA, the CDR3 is TGTGCCAGCCGGAGGGGCAGGGAAGGGGCCCAGTACTTC.

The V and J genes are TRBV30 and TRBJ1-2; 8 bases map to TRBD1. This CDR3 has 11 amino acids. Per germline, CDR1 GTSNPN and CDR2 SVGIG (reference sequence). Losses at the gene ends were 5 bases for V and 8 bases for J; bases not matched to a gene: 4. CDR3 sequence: CAWGQGGGYTF. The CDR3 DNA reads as TGTGCCTGGGGACAGGGAGGGGGCTACACCTTC.

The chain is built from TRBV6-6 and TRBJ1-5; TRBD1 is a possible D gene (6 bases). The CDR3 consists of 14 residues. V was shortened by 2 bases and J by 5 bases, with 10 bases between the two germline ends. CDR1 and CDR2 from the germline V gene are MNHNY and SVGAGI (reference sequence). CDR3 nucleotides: TGTGCCAGCAGTTACGAAACAGGGCATCAGCCCCAGCATTTT. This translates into CASSYETGHQPQHF.